This TCR beta chain appears in the sequencing data of a study of T cells in Graves' hyperthyroidism and ophthalmopathy. Amplification targeted TCR beta CDR3 regions from RNA transcripts. The HTBI primer set was used in a first-round RT-PCR of the TCR CDR3. TCRdb re-derived calls from the multiplex PCR reads in MiXCR, one entry per CDR3 protein. The sample carries under 300,000 distinct CDR3 sequences, about 25% recorded once. Diagnosis rested on symptoms, serum thyroxine and TRAb, thyroid ultrasound, and orbital computed tomography. Between the trimmed V and J ends, which lost 6 bases and 5 bases, there was a span of 13 bases. The CDR3 contains 13 residues.

This chain joins TRBV12-3 or TRBV12-4 and TRBJ1-1; no clear D gene. Material: blood. The clonotype originates from a man between 35 and 55 years old with Graves' hyperthyroidism that later progressed to Graves' ophthalmopathy. Written as DNA, the CDR3 is TGTGCCAGCAGAGATCGTGAGGGTACTGAAGCTTTCTTT. This gives the protein CASRDREGTEAFF.